What follows are 6 T cell receptor beta chains derived from one specimen sequenced in a study of OX40 agonist ivuxolimab in advanced cancers. Sequencing used immunoSEQ multiplex PCR; TCRdb keeps in-frame clones, though not all of them. The sample has 25,000 to 30,000 clones, about 86% seen once. The sequencing used CD4+ or CD8+ T cells sorted from blood, collected in a trial of the OX40 agonist ivuxolimab. The receptors derive from an adult with an advanced solid tumor such as melanoma, head and neck, liver or kidney cancer.

CDR3 DNA: TGCAGTGCTACGGCTAGGGGAGAGCAGTACTTC. This sequence encodes CSATARGEQYF. The chain links TRBV20-1 to TRBJ2-7, with a possible D match to TRBD1 (5 bases). The length of the CDR3 is 11 residues. V lost 4 bases and J lost 7, with 11 bases in between. Germline loops: CDR1 DFQATT, CDR2 SNEGSKA (reference sequence).

The chain combines TRBV25-1 with TRBJ1-1; possible D gene TRBD1, 5 bases. Per germline, CDR1 MGHDK and CDR2 SYGVNS. The V end lost 7 bases, the J end lost 3 bases, and 12 bases lay between the germline ends. CDR3 length: 13 residues. DNA for the CDR3: TGTGCCAGCACCTTGGGGGGACACACTGAAGCTTTCTTT. Translation gives CASTLGGHTEAFF.

V and J are TRBV5-5 and TRBJ2-3; tentatively, D is TRBD1 (5 bases). The CDR3 has 17 residues. V lost 5 bases and J lost 6, with 25 bases in between. Germline CDR1 and CDR2: SGHKS and YYEKEE (reference sequence). DNA of the CDR3: TGTGCCAGCAGTTTTAAAGGACGACAGTCCAGCGCGGATACGCAGTATTTT. It encodes CASSFKGRQSSADTQYF.

The V call is TRBV6-5, the J call TRBJ1-2, with unresolved D. CDR1 and CDR2 (germline): MNHEY, SVGAGI. The CDR3 length is 14 residues. Trimming left V 1 base short and J 4 bases short, with 10 bases between. The CDR3 sequence is CASSYWGRGYGYTF. The CDR3 DNA follows: TGTGCCAGCAGTTACTGGGGTAGAGGCTATGGCTACACCTTC.

CDR3 loop: CASSLAYFANTGELFF. CDR3 coding DNA: TGTGCCAGCAGCTTAGCGTACTTCGCGAACACCGGGGAGCTGTTTTTT. The rearrangement joins TRBV7-8 to TRBJ2-2; no reliable D call. The germline V gene has CDR1 SGHVS and CDR2 FQNEAQ. V lost 0 bases to trimming and J lost 0 bases, with 8 bases between them. The CDR3 totals 16 residues. The whole variable domain, filled in from reference TRBV7-8 and TRBJ2-2, reads GAGVSQSPRYKVAKRGQDVALRCDPISGHVSLFWYQQALGQGPEFLTYFQNEAQLDKSGLPSDRFFAERPEGSVSTLKIQRTQQEDSAVYLCASSLAYFANTGELFFGEGSRLTVL.

The chain recombines TRBV6-5 with TRBJ2-7; no clear D. The CDR3 consists of 14 residues. Germline V lookup: CDR1 MNHEY, CDR2 SVGAGI. V was clipped by 2 bases and J by 4 bases, with 12 bases between them. CDR3 sequence reads: CASSYAGPTYEQYF. For the CDR3, the DNA is TGTGCCAGCAGTTACGCCGGACCAACGTACGAGCAGTACTTC.